This T cell receptor (beta chain) was identified during a study of human T cells and chemical hapten exposure. Study details: Enrolled patients were predominantly female and had alopecia areata, totalis or universalis. Study-wide findings and caveats: All donors were alopecia patients, so their immunity may differ from that of healthy people. There was no change with DPC sensitization in TCRs above 1 in 1000 frequency.

TCRdb reprocessed the RACE reads with MiXCR, giving one entry per CDR3 protein. This sample has about 180,000 distinct CDR3 sequences, with 25% to 35% found just once. Germline loops: CDR1 LNHDA, CDR2 SQIVND (reference sequence). Between the trimmed V and J ends, which lost 2 bases and 6 bases, there was a span of 10 bases. This CDR3 region has 14 residues. On this clonotype: As yet, its antigen is unknown.

Time point specified: pre-sensitization, week 0. This sample's treatment: therapeutic diphenylcyclopropenone sensitization with weekly scalp DPC. Someone pulled total RNA out of unfractionated whole blood. Sequenced material: whole blood, taken in connection with sensitization to the hapten diphenylcyclopropenone (DPC). The TCR sequence derives from a woman in her thirties with alopecia areata. Some clones in this sample may be carry-over from other donors' samples. This chain connects TRBV19 to TRBJ2-2, with a weak D call TRBD1 (5 bases). The CDR3 DNA sequence: TGTGCCAGTAGTATAAAAGGGGCGTCCGGGGAGCTGTTTTTT. It translates to CASSIKGASGELFF.